This TCR beta chain was sequenced during a study of shared clonotypes between healthy human individuals (dated by TCRdb to between 2020 and 2021). Regarding the study in general: A few men and two women, aged 18 to 49 years, made up the cohort. For each donor, three plates each were used for CD4 naive and CD4 memory, two plates were used for CD8 naive, and one plate was used for CD8 memory. Each donor's leukapheresis produced roughly between about 0.9 and 9.5 billion PBMCs. To estimate repertoire size and how much clonotypes are shared between individuals, the study performed deep sequencing of blood TCR repertoires from roughly five healthy adults. Different laboratories and diverse techniques were used to prepare libraries and sequence TCR repertoires, to increase sequencing depth and limit assay-specific biases. The paper's findings and limits, for the study overall: Even with the large sequencing depth, rarefaction of the sorted-subset datasets indicated that sequencing was incomplete. Because the study included only a small number of donors, the genetic and exposure-history diversity represented was limited. Pairwise subsampling led to the expectation that sequencing depth would affect the degree of clonotype sharing among donors. Estimated clonotype richness was generally larger for naive than for memory subsets. Sampling was limited to blood, and TCR repertoires in tissue likely differ from TCR repertoires in blood. Higher generation probabilities were observed for clonotypes shared by all four sorted-subset donors than for non-shared clonotypes. When a few donors were compared, the shared fraction of clonotypes was about 5% for naive CD4, more than 3% for naive CD8, roughly 2.5% for memory CD4, and 0.4% for memory CD8.

There are 11 amino acids in the CDR3, from cysteine to phenylalanine inclusive. Only the CDR3 DNA is retained, 33 bases long and in frame from the first base. V lost 7 bases and J lost 1 base; the stretch between them is 2 bases long. The germline V gene (reference sequence) gives CDR1 as SGHNT and CDR2 as YYREEE. The donors were healthy, HIV-negative adults with no recently reported acute infections or vaccinations. Every donor was a Caucasian adult living in Nashville, Tennessee, USA. CD4+ T cells were enriched through magnetic negative selection, after which naive cells were positively selected on CD45RA and the remaining negative fraction served as the memory subset. Blood was collected by leukapheresis, and PBMCs were isolated by Ficoll-Histopaque density gradient centrifugation and then cryopreserved in liquid nitrogen vapor phase. Analytical flow cytometry was used to check the purity and quantity of every magnetically sorted T cell population. Genomic DNA was isolated from every sorted fraction and measured by UV absorbance on a Nanodrop 2000c.

Concerning this clone itself: Its cognate antigen has yet to be identified. No base quality values were provided; no much bigger clone lies one nucleotide off.

TCR CDR3 regions were amplified from genomic DNA by multiplex PCR using the deep immunoSEQ assay. Extracted genomic DNA from each cell subset was distributed evenly across all wells of several immunoSEQ 96-well plates, and each plate was treated as a replicate. For sorted subsets, approximately 200 ng of genomic DNA, equivalent to some 33,000 T cell genomes, went into each replicate PCR. The purified libraries were quantified using a Qubit 3.0 fluorometer, sized with a Bioanalyzer 2100, and then quantified again using the KAPA Library Quantification kit. Each immunoSEQ 96-well plate was sequenced on its own single-read 150-cycle Illumina NextSeq 550 flow cell. On the study's bioinformatics: Because only junctional sequences without quality scores were contained in the immunoSEQ output, filtering matching that applied to full-length reads could not be performed. To assign V/J genes and CDR3, sequences were annotated using PyIR, a Python wrapper for IgBLAST v1.9, with IMGT germline references. Reads were filtered out if the reads had weak V/J assignments (E-value above 1e-6), no CDR3, stop codons, out-of-frame junctions, or ambiguous translated residues. V3J clonotypes were defined by identical inferred V gene, J gene, and CDR3 amino acid sequence. Percentage overlap between repertoires was calculated by dividing the number of shared unique clonotypes by the size of the smaller repertoire. Repertoire richness was assessed with RTK rarefaction, the Chao1 estimator, and Recon v2.1 estimates of unobserved clonotypes. For all TCRbeta clonotypes obtained by the gDNA method from a few donors, generation probabilities were computed with OLGA. This is the immuneACCESS table as TCRdb keeps it, with only in-frame sequences that have V and J called. A part of the clones is gone; compared with another copy, unresolved V genes explain less than half, and the rest is unexplained. That table gives V, J and clone size, and the DNA gave D and trimming. In this sample the table shows 800,000 to 1,200,000 clones, about 84% of which occur a single time. About 0.52% of the sample comes from the top ten.

This chain is built from TRBV5-4 and TRBJ2-2, with no reliable assignment of the D segment. Sequenced: memory CD4+ T cells from PBMCs. The cell subset or site label for this specimen denotes: CD45RA-negative fraction. This clonotype was sampled from a man between 18 and 29 years old in good health. Some clones in this sample may be carry-over from other donors' samples. The CDR3 here reads CASGNTGELFF. The nucleotide sequence is given as TGTGCCAGCGGGAACACCGGGGAGCTGTTTTTT.